These 20 T cell receptor beta chains originate from one sample sequenced in a study of cytomegalovirus exposure and HLA in healthy donors. The PCR had 60 Vbeta and 13 Jbeta primers. Generated by immunoSEQ multiplex PCR, the TCRdb table keeps only in-frame clones and is missing some. The table has around 170,000 clones, 65% to 80% seen once. Sequencing was done on a sample of PBMCs. The source is a woman aged 25 to 39 in good health and CMV-seropositive.

The chain is built from TRBV7-9 and TRBJ1-1; no clear D. V was clipped by 3 bases and J by 6 bases, with 8 bases between them. The CDR3 runs to 12 residues. The V gene's germline CDR1 is SEHNR and CDR2 FQNEAQ (reference sequence). As DNA, the CDR3 is TGTGCCAGCAGCTTGGGTAGCGCTGAAGCTTTCTTT. It is translated as CASSLGSAEAFF.

The chain carries TRBV30 and TRBJ2-7; tentative D call: TRBD1 (5 bases). Germline CDR1 GTSNPN, CDR2 SVGIG (reference sequence). This CDR3 is 12 amino acids long. Trimming shortened V by 2 bases and J by 3 bases, and 8 bases separated the two germline ends. The CDR3 bases are TGTGCCTGGAGTTCAGGGTTCTACGAGCAGTACTTC. Its translation is CAWSSGFYEQYF.

The genes are TRBV4-2 and TRBJ2-1, with a weak D call TRBD1 (6 bases). This CDR3 is built from 17 residues. V shed 1 base and J shed 5 bases, with 18 bases lying between them. The V gene's germline CDR1 is LGHNA and CDR2 YNFKEQ. CDR3 residues: CASSQAHKLRTDNEQFF. CDR3 DNA sequence: TGTGCCAGCAGCCAAGCCCACAAACTCCGGACAGACAATGAGCAGTTCTTC.

This clone was seen once. This chain connects TRBV7-9 to TRBJ1-2; D not resolved. V was trimmed by 2 bases and J by 4 bases, leaving 11 bases between them. The CDR3 is 14 amino acids. Germline lookup yields CDR1 SEHNR and CDR2 FQNEAQ (reference sequence). CDR3: CASSLIGSGYGYTF. For the CDR3, the DNA is TGTGCCAGCAGCTTAATCGGTAGCGGCTATGGCTACACCTTC.

This sequence joins TRBV6-1 and TRBJ1-6, with 10 bases fitting TRBD1. The CDR3 totals 17 residues. Losses at the gene ends were 0 bases for V and 5 bases for J; bases not matched to a gene: 4. CDR1 is MNHNS, CDR2 SASEGT, per germline. CDR3 in amino acids: CASSEARQGANNSPLHF. CDR3 bases: TGTGCCAGCAGTGAAGCGCGACAGGGGGCCAATAATTCACCCCTCCACTTT.

The V gene is TRBV5-4, the J gene TRBJ2-3; 8 nucleotides agree with TRBD1. The CDR3 runs to 13 residues. The ends lost 6 bases at V and 5 bases at J; junction bases unmatched: 5. Germline assignment: CDR1 SGHNT and CDR2 YYREEE (reference sequence). In DNA, the CDR3 is TGTGCCAGCACAGGGGGCGCGGGAGATACGCAGTATTTT. It encodes CASTGGAGDTQYF.

The chain is built from TRBV6-1 and TRBJ1-1; 7 bases fit TRBD1. The V and J ends lost 2 bases and 10 bases, in that order; junction bases with no gene match: 10. Germline V gene sequence: CDR1 MNHNS, CDR2 SASEGT. The CDR3 is 14 residues long. The CDR3 is CASSERGTVVGAFF. The CDR3 region has the DNA TGTGCCAGCAGTGAACGCGGGACAGTCGTTGGAGCTTTCTTT.

The J gene is TRBJ2-3, the V gene TRBV10-2; TRBD2 aligns across 10 bases. Looked up from germline, CDR1 is WSHSY and CDR2 is SAAADI. J gave up 4 bases and V 2 bases, and 9 bases lay outside the gene matches. This CDR3 spans 17 amino acids. The DNA of the CDR3 is TGCGCCAGCAGTGAGGTATCGGGGCTAGCGGGGGCAGATACGCAGTATTTT. It yields the protein CASSEVSGLAGADTQYF.

V and J are TRBV6-1 and TRBJ2-2; 10 nucleotides align to TRBD2. The J segment lost 4 bases and the V segment lost 6 bases, leaving 5 bases of the junction unmatched. Germline V gene data show CDR1 as MNHNS and CDR2 as SASEGT. The CDR3 is 15 residues long. CDR3 protein: CASRTSGYRTGELFF. The CDR3 DNA reads as TGTGCCAGCAGGACTAGCGGGTACCGCACCGGGGAGCTGTTTTTT.

CDR3 coding DNA: TGCAGCGTCGCAGCCCGGGGGAATCCTTACGAGCAGTACTTC. It is translated as CSVAARGNPYEQYF. The J gene is TRBJ2-5, the V gene TRBV29-1; D perhaps matches TRBD2 (6 bases). The J call may be mistaken, given a closer DNA end match to TRBJ2-7. The CDR3 runs to 14 residues. CDR1 and CDR2 (germline): SQVTM, ANQGSEA.

The chain joins TRBV5-1 to TRBJ2-5, with 8 bases that match TRBD1. Germline V gene sequence: CDR1 SGHRS, CDR2 YFSETQ. Unmatched junction bases numbered 3, after V lost 0 bases and J lost 2 bases. This CDR3 has 15 amino acids. CDR3 nucleotides: TGCGCCAGCAGCTTGGGAGGGACAGGTCAAGAGACCCAGTACTTC. Translation gives CASSLGGTGQETQYF.

The chain links TRBV5-4 to TRBJ1-2, with TRBD1 as a possible D gene (6 bases). The CDR3 runs to 15 residues. The germline gives CDR1 SGHNT, CDR2 YYREEE (reference sequence). V was shortened by 4 bases and J by 4 bases, with 17 bases between the two germline ends. CDR3 protein: CASSQWGRGFYGYTF. CDR3 sequence (DNA): TGTGCCAGCAGCCAGTGGGGCAGGGGTTTCTATGGCTACACCTTC.

The rearrangement uses TRBV7-9 and TRBJ1-2; maybe TRBD1 (5 bases). Trimming took 1 base from V and 3 from J, leaving 6 bases between them. The germline CDR1 and CDR2 sequences are SEHNR and FQNEAQ (reference sequence). The CDR3 has 13 residues. The CDR3, as DNA: TGTGCCAGCAGCTTAGGGGGCTACTATGGCTACACCTTC. Translation: CASSLGGYYGYTF.

This clone was detected a few times. The V gene is TRBV14, the J gene TRBJ1-3; D is uncertain. The CDR3 extends over 14 amino acids. Germline CDR1 is SGHDN and CDR2 is FVKESK. V lost 5 bases and J 3 bases, leaving 11 bases between the germline ends. The CDR3 DNA follows: TGTGCCAGCAGCGCCTACAGCGGTGGAAACACCATATATTTT. Its protein is CASSAYSGGNTIYF.

There are a few counts of this clone. The chain carries TRBV11-2 and TRBJ2-1; 7 bases line up with TRBD1. Germline lookup yields CDR1 SGHAT and CDR2 FQNNGV. With 5 bases clipped from V and 9 bases from J, the junction kept 10 bases outside the gene matches. The CDR3 spans 14 residues. CDR3 bases: TGTGCCAGCAGCCTCGTCCGACAGGGTGGTGAGCAGTTCTTC. Protein: CASSLVRQGGEQFF.

The V gene is TRBV28, the J gene TRBJ1-2; 7 bases fit TRBD1. Per germline, CDR1 MDHEN and CDR2 SYDVKM. CDR3 size: 14 residues. V gave up 5 bases and J gave up 2 bases; unmatched junction bases: 5. CDR3 residues: CASSIRTGNYGYTF. Here the CDR3 DNA reads TGTGCCAGCAGTATAAGGACAGGAAACTATGGCTACACCTTC.

This chain joins TRBV9 and TRBJ1-2, with D tentatively TRBD1 (6 bases). The V end lost 5 bases, the J end lost 8 bases, and 16 bases lay between the germline ends. CDR3 length: 13 amino acids. Looked up from germline, CDR1 is SGDLS and CDR2 is YYNGEE. The CDR3 DNA reads as TGTGCCAGCAGGCTCCAGGGGTTGCAGGGCTACACCTTC. This sequence encodes CASRLQGLQGYTF. The full variable domain, completed using reference TRBV9 and TRBJ1-2, is DSGVTQTPKHLITATGQRVTLRCSPRSGDLSVYWYQQSLDQGLQFLIQYYNGEERAKGNILERFSAQQFPDLHSELNLSSLELGDSALYFCASRLQGLQGYTFGSGTRLTVV.

This clone has just a few counts. The V call is TRBV10-2, the J call TRBJ2-5; D gene ambiguous. Looked up from germline, CDR1 is WSHSY and CDR2 is SAAADI. This CDR3 has 13 residues. V shed 0 bases and J shed 9 bases, with 11 bases lying between them. The CDR3 DNA reads as TGCGCCAGCAGTGAGTCGGTGCGAGTGTCCCAGTACTTC. Protein product: CASSESVRVSQYF.

This clone was seen more than once but under ten times. The chain is built from TRBV28 and TRBJ1-5; 8 positions match TRBD1. V lost 7 bases, J lost 9 bases, and 8 bases stayed unmatched. There are 13 residues in the CDR3. The germline V gene encodes CDR1 MDHEN and CDR2 SYDVKM. The CDR3 protein is CASNNRGVGPQHF. In DNA form, the CDR3 reads TGTGCCAGCAATAACAGGGGGGTAGGGCCCCAGCATTTT.

The chain recombines TRBV5-1 with TRBJ2-3, with 11 bases aligning to TRBD2. After removal of 1 base from V and 1 base from J, the junction contained 8 bases not matched to a gene. The CDR3 length is 18 residues. The V gene's germline CDR1 is SGHRS and CDR2 YFSETQ. The CDR3 sequence: CASSLWASGGIGTDTQYF. In DNA form, the CDR3 reads TGCGCCAGCAGCTTGTGGGCTAGCGGGGGGATAGGCACAGATACGCAGTATTTT.